This T cell receptor beta chain was identified during a study of cytomegalovirus exposure and HLA in healthy donors. General study results and limits: Associated with HLA alleles at 0.05 false discovery rate in a later analysis were 16,951 TCR beta sequences.

The germline V gene has CDR1 SEHNR and CDR2 FQNEAQ (reference sequence). V shed 5 bases and J shed 4 bases, with 9 bases lying between them. The CDR3 sequence is 13 residues long. On this clone itself: The antigen is undetermined.

The study ran its PCR with 60 Vbeta and 13 Jbeta primers. Sequencing used immunoSEQ multiplex PCR; TCRdb keeps in-frame clones, though not all of them. The repertoire has approximately 130,000 clones, 75% to 90% of them found once; the top ten carry about 7%. This TCR was sampled from a woman in her thirties in good health and CMV-seropositive. Sequencing used PBMCs. V and J are TRBV7-9 and TRBJ1-5, with D hard to call. This CDR3 is CASSLEPNQPQHF. CDR3 in DNA: TGTGCCAGCAGCCTCGAGCCTAATCAGCCCCAGCATTTT.